The rows below give T cell receptor beta chains drawn from one sample of a study of shared clonotypes between healthy human individuals. The method was immunoSEQ multiplex PCR; TCRdb's version includes in-frame clones alone and lacks a portion of them. The sample records roughly 2.1 million clones, roughly 91% being singletons. Sequenced input: naive CD8+ T cells from PBMCs. Receptor source: a young man in good health. Some clones in this sample may be carry-over from other donors' samples. CDR3s include the opening cysteine and the closing phenylalanine or tryptophan. The D gene is left open where the match is weak. Clone size is given for some rows only: seen once, a few or many times, or a class if the clone is expanded.

>TRBD2|TRBV28|TRBJ2-3|.
TGTGCCAGCAGCCTCCGTTCATCAGCGGGACTCGCAGATACGCAGTATTTT
CASSLRSSAGLADTQYF
>.|TRBV4-1|TRBJ1-2|.
TGCGCCAGCAGCCCGACGGGGGTTTGGGGCTACACCTTC
CASSPTGVWGYTF
>.|TRBV27|TRBJ2-7|.
TGTGCCAGCAGCCCAGGCAGCTACGAGCAGTACTTC
CASSPGSYEQYF
>TRBD1|TRBV13|TRBJ1-2|.
TGTGCCAGCAGCTCCCGCGGACAGGGGGCGAGCTACACCTTC
CASSSRGQGASYTF
>.|TRBV7-6|TRBJ2-3|.
TGTGCCAGCAGCCCCAGAGGGTTCGATACGCAGTATTTT
CASSPRGFDTQYF
>.|TRBV6-5|TRBJ2-1|.
TGTGCCAGCAGGATGGGCAACTCCCCCTACAATGAGCAGTTCTTC
CASRMGNSPYNEQFF
>TRBD1|TRBV27|TRBJ2-7|.
TGTGCCAGCCGTGGGACAGGGTTCCACGAGCAGTACTTC
CASRGTGFHEQYF
>.|TRBV9|TRBJ2-1|.
TGTGCCAGCAGCGTAGAAGGCGCCCACCCAGGACTGGAGCAGTTCTTC
CASSVEGAHPGLEQFF
>.|TRBV10-3|TRBJ1-1|.
TGTGCCATCAGTGAGGGGGGCAGTCAGTCCACTGAAGCTTTCTTT
CAISEGGSQSTEAFF
>.|TRBV27|TRBJ2-7|.
TGTGCCAGCAGTTTGAGACGCACCTCCTACGAGCAGTACTTC
CASSLRRTSYEQYF
>TRBD2|TRBV28|TRBJ2-5|.
TGTGCCAGCAGTTTTAGGGCGGTGGTAGCGGGAGAGAGGGAGACCCAGTACTTC
CASSFRAVVAGERETQYF
>.|TRBV4-1|TRBJ1-1|.
TGCGCCAGCAGCCAAGATTTTTTAGGTCTTGAAGCTTTCTTT
CASSQDFLGLEAFF
>.|TRBV4-1|TRBJ2-7|once
TGCGCCAGCAGCCGAATGTTAAGGGCAGGGCCCTCCTACGAGCAGTACTTC
CASSRMLRAGPSYEQYF
>TRBD1|TRBV4-2|TRBJ2-5|.
TGTGCCAGAAGCTTGAGGGGGCGCGGAGAGACCCAGTACTTC
CARSLRGRGETQYF
>TRBD1|TRBV27|TRBJ1-1|.
TGTGCCAGCAGTTTCCGACAGGGTTGGACTGAAGCTTTCTTT
CASSFRQGWTEAFF